The text below deals with one T cell receptor beta chain. The antigen it recognizes is unknown. Base-call qualities are not available, and no considerably larger clone is one nucleotide away. This sample is part of a study of long-term antiretroviral therapy in people with HIV (dated by TCRdb to between 2021 and 2022). Regarding the complete study: The earliest samples were collected approximately a decade before the 2015 WHO recommendation for immediate ART, a period when ART was typically delayed until CD4 counts fell. This retrospective serial study examined whether starting ART and sustained HIV suppression were associated with changes in the composition and diversity of the TRB repertoire in peripheral blood. A total of roughly 180 cryopreserved PBMC samples were contributed to the cohort by 30 adults with confirmed HIV infection, with samples collected serially over a mean of roughly six years (range 1-12). About 35% of the 30 participants with HIV were female. No cross-contamination during QIAcube processing turned up in test extractions that ran a monoclonal T-cell line alongside 25 to 35 polyclonal samples. Paper-wide results and their limitations: Limited PBMC availability meant only the TCR beta chain was sequenced, without alpha chain pairing. Unsorted PBMC were profiled instead of sorted CD4+ and CD8+ T cells because pre-ART samples had limited cell numbers. Starting ART was linked to a significant rise in TRB diversity, yet even with long-term ART the diversity remained significantly lower than in transplant donor controls. Compared with controls, HIV repertoires had narrower CDR3 length ranges, and the network structure pointed to an antigen-experienced repertoire that shifted only slightly toward naive after ART. The repertoire was dominated across all time points by expanded TRB clones identified before ART initiation, although this dominance was seen to fluctuate and to decrease in many PLHIV after ART. Inferences about post-ART repertoire changes were limited because no data were available on ART adherence, viral resistance or therapy changes. Samples dated from about 2003 to 2018, and the ART regimens used may be less effective than current ones.

The immunoSEQ hsTCRB v3.0 assay was used at survey level resolution to sequence the TRB variable region. The target sequencing depth for TRB was about 40,000-55,000 T-cell genomes per sample. TRB libraries were pooled and sequenced on an Illumina MiSeq using a v3 150-cycle kit. The published analysis was carried out like this. Repertoire analysis was performed in R inside a reproducible Nextflow workflow that covered QC, data transformation and analysis. Custom analyses were implemented in LymphoSeq2, an R package for AIRR-Seq data exploration. After excluding a handful of samples that yielded fewer than 5000 total TRB sequences, fewer than 200 HIV repertoires remained for analysis. Of the roughly 180 retained HIV repertoires, about 61 were collected before and approximately 130 after ART initiation. Repertoires were downsampled to 5000 TRB nucleotide sequences, with summary statistics averaged over 100 downsampling iterations. The analysis kept only TRB sequences whose CDR3 regions were at least seven amino acids long. Diversity was measured with a Shannon entropy-derived clonality score and the Gini coefficient. In repertoire networks, the top 5000 CDR3 amino acid sequences were linked whenever an edit distance of one separated two sequences. For TRB CDR3 amino acid sequences, GLIPH2 was used to predict antigen specificity groups and MHC restriction. CDR3 amino acid sequences were matched against VDJdb and McPAS-TCR to flag known CMV, EBV, HIV or tissue antigen associations. Pre-ART, post-ART and control groups were compared with Wilcoxon signed-rank tests and Holm-Bonferroni correction. TCRdb carries this immuneACCESS record with in-frame sequences only. Its versions omit some clonotypes, under half of them owing to an unresolved V gene in the studies checked, with the rest unexplained. V, J and clone size are taken as reported in that table, and D and trimming were inferred from the DNA itself. Counted in this sample were under 25,000 clones; roughly three quarters of them appeared once. The ten largest clones represent less than 10% of the sample.

The CDR3 measures 13 amino acids from cysteine to phenylalanine. CDR3 DNA is the only sequence kept; it has 39 bases, read in frame from the first base. Trimming at the junction amounts to 10 bases on V and 1 base on J, and the germline ends lie 14 bases apart. The CDR1 and CDR2 encoded by the germline V gene are MNHNS and SASEGT. Participants were included only if at least one PBMC sample before ART initiation and at least two post-ART samples were available. All participants with HIV were treated in the United States of America. Before DNA extraction, cryopreserved samples containing 1-10 million PBMC were thawed and washed. At the time of the earliest PBMC sample, participants with HIV were aged between roughly 20 and 54 years. PBMC samples were contributed by each participant from 1-4 timepoints before ART initiation and 2-8 timepoints after ART initiation, with a median of 7 samples. For every participant, serial HIV viral load, CD4+ T-cell count, ART history and demographic data were obtained. Using a Qiagen kit on a QIAcube, genomic DNA was extracted from unsorted PBMC, with samples processed in batches of 12.

The sequenced sample was unsorted PBMCs, obtained 0.5 years before starting antiretroviral therapy. The chain links TRBV6-1 with TRBJ2-7; TRBD1 is possibly the D segment (5 matching bases). This TCR derives from a man younger than 35 with HIV. The DNA reads TGTGCCATCAGGACATCAAATTCCTACGAGCAGTACTTC. This translates into CAIRTSNSYEQYF.